The subject of this entry is one TCR beta chain. Its specific antigen is unknown. Per-base qualities were not stored, and no clone one base away is much larger. This record belongs to a study of technical replicates of blood from several donors (TCRdb year 2017). Receptors were amplified or captured by the immunoSEQ multiplex PCR assay. TCRdb obtained this table from immuneACCESS and retained in-frame rearrangements with V and J assigned. These tables miss some clones; where compared with another copy, unresolved V genes account for less than half of the shortfall, and the remainder is unexplained. Present in this sample are 95,000 or so clones, approximately 95% of which were seen just once. The ten largest clones represent roughly 0.3% of the sample. The germline V gene encodes CDR1 SGDLS and CDR2 YYNGEE. From cysteine to phenylalanine, the CDR3 is 14 amino acids long. Solely the CDR3 DNA is kept, with 42 bases framed from the first base. V and J are trimmed by 0 bases and 6 bases, and the gene matches miss 5 bases of the junction.

The chain uses TRBV9 and TRBJ2-7; 8 junctional bases match TRBD1. The source of this sequence is a human donor in good health. Sequenced material: T cells isolated from PBMCs. Here the CDR3 is given as CASSVGGQVGEQYF. Read as DNA, the sequence is TGTGCCAGCAGCGTAGGGGGACAGGTGGGCGAGCAGTACTTC.